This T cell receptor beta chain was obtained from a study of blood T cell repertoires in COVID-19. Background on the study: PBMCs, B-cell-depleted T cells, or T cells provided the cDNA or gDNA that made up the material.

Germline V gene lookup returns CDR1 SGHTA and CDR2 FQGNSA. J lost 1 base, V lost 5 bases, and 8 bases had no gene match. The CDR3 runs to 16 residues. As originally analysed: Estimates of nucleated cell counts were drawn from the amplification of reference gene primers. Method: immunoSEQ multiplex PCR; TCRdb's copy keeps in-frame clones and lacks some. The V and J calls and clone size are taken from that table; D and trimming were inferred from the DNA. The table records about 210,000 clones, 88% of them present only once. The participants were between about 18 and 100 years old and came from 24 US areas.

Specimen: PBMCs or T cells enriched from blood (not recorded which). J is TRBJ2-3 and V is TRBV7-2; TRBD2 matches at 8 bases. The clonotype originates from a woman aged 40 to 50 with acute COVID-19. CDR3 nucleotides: TGTGCCAGCAGCCTAGGGGAGACTAGCGGCACAGATACGCAGTATTTT. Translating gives CASSLGETSGTDTQYF.